Shown below are 16 T cell receptor beta chains from a single sample sequenced in a study of T cells in Graves' hyperthyroidism and ophthalmopathy. Amplified regions were TCR beta CDR3 sequences from RNA transcripts. First-round RT-PCR with HTBI primers amplified the TCR CDR3 region. TCRdb recomputed calls from the multiplex PCR reads with MiXCR, one row per CDR3 protein. Counted here are fewer than 900,000 distinct CDR3 sequences, approximately 19% occurring once; the ten biggest clones make up roughly 17%. Sequencing was done on a sample of blood. The receptors originated from a woman aged 45-65 years with Graves' hyperthyroidism that later progressed to Graves' ophthalmopathy.

Many counts were recorded for this clonotype. V usage is TRBV30 and J usage is TRBJ1-2; 11 bases map to TRBD1. CDR3 length: 15 amino acids. Germline CDR1 reads GTSNPN; CDR2 reads SVGIG (reference sequence). Trimming took 2 bases from V and 4 from J; bases not matched to a gene: 6. CDR3 DNA sequence: TGTGCCTGGAGTCGGACAGGGGGCTTCGGCTATGGCTACACCTTC. It translates to CAWSRTGGFGYGYTF.

The table lists this clonotype with a count of one. The V gene is TRBV5-1, the J gene TRBJ2-2; 9 positions agree with TRBD1. The trim removed 1 base at V and 0 bases at J, leaving 7 bases unmatched. There are 18 residues in the CDR3. Germline V gene data show CDR1 as SGHRS and CDR2 as YFSETQ. CDR3 protein: CASSLITGGMTNTGELFF. CDR3 DNA: TGCGCCAGCAGCTTGATTACAGGGGGCATGACGAACACCGGGGAGCTGTTTTTT.

The rearrangement joins TRBV7-6 to TRBJ2-7; D gene uncertain. Trimming took off 0 bases at V and 4 bases at J, with 10 bases between the two ends. Germline loops: CDR1 SGHVS, CDR2 FNYEAQ. There are 14 residues in the CDR3. The CDR3 DNA is TGTGCCAGCAGCTTAGCTGGGTCGGAGTACGAGCAGTACTTC. Amino acid sequence: CASSLAGSEYEQYF. Filled out from reference TRBV7-6 and TRBJ2-7, the complete variable domain reads GAGVSQSPRYKVTKRGQDVALRCDPISGHVSLYWYRQALGQGPEFLTYFNYEAQQDKSGLPNDRFSAERPEGSISTLTIQRTEQRDSAMYRCASSLAGSEYEQYFGPGTRLTVT.

In regard to this clonotype: At one of its ends the junction is not consistent with the germline gene, which may arise from a read error. The chain is built from TRBV6-1 and TRBJ2-2; 8 bases match TRBD1. CDR3 length: 14 amino acids. CDR1 is MNHNS and CDR2 is SASEGT in the germline V gene. CDR3: CASRDRRNTGELFF. Here the CDR3 DNA reads TGCGCCAGCCGGGACAGGCGGAACACCGGGGAGCTGTTTTTT.

There are a few counts of this clonotype. V and J are TRBV9 and TRBJ2-1, with D tentatively TRBD1 (6 bases). CDR3 length: 15 amino acids. Germline CDR1 is SGDLS and CDR2 is YYNGEE. Trimming removed 2 bases at V and 4 bases at J, with 13 bases between. The CDR3 sequence: CASSVVFGQYNEQFF. The CDR3 DNA sequence: TGTGCCAGCAGCGTTGTTTTCGGACAGTACAATGAGCAGTTCTTC.

Only a few counts were recorded for this clonotype. The rearrangement links TRBV4-1 to TRBJ1-2; a weak D match, TRBD1 (5 bases). There are 15 residues in the CDR3. Germline V gene sequence: CDR1 MGHRA, CDR2 YSYEKL. V was cut by 0 bases and J by 8 bases, with 16 bases left in between. The CDR3 reads CASSQDRGTGGGYTF. CDR3 nucleotides: TGCGCCAGCAGCCAAGATCGGGGGACGGGAGGGGGCTACACCTTC.

This clonotype has ten or more counts. This chain joins TRBV29-1 and TRBJ2-2; D is possibly TRBD1 or TRBD2 (5 bases each). This CDR3 region has 12 residues. With 3 bases removed from V and 6 bases from J, the gap between germline ends came to 8 bases. Germline values: CDR1 SQVTM, CDR2 ANQGSEA. The CDR3 protein is CSVEGRAGELFF. The CDR3 coding sequence is TGCAGCGTTGAGGGGCGGGCCGGGGAGCTGTTTTTT.

The V gene is TRBV20-1, the J gene TRBJ2-3; TRBD2 matches at 10 bases. Germline V gene data show CDR1 as DFQATT and CDR2 as SNEGSKA (reference sequence). V shed 0 bases and J 2 bases; nucleotides not matched to a gene: 8. This CDR3 contains 17 residues. The CDR3 DNA reads TGCAGTGCTAGAGATTGGCGCCTAGCGGGGGCCACAGATACGCAGTATTTT. Amino acid sequence: CSARDWRLAGATDTQYF.

This clonotype was counted at least ten times. The rearrangement uses TRBV3-1 and TRBJ2-3; the D is unclear. Trimming removed 1 base at V and 3 bases at J, with 5 bases between. This CDR3 spans 13 amino acids. Germline V lookup: CDR1 LGHDT, CDR2 YNNKEL (reference sequence). The CDR3 DNA reads TGTGCCAGCAGCCAAGTCAGGACAGATACGCAGTATTTT. Translation gives CASSQVRTDTQYF.

Ten or more counts support this clonotype. This chain connects TRBV6-1 to TRBJ1-2, with 9 bases lining up with TRBD1. The CDR3 runs 14 residues. Per germline, CDR1 MNHNS and CDR2 SASEGT. The V gene end was trimmed by 6 bases and the J gene end by 4 bases; junction bases not matched to a gene: 6. CDR3 residues: CASRRTGAFYGYTF. CDR3 bases: TGTGCCAGCAGACGGACAGGGGCGTTCTATGGCTACACCTTC.

This clonotype was seen many times. This rearrangement joins TRBV5-1 to TRBJ1-1; 9 bases line up with TRBD1. There are 12 residues in the CDR3. Losses at the gene ends were 0 bases for V and 13 bases for J; bases not matched to a gene: 4. Germline lookup yields CDR1 SGHRS and CDR2 YFSETQ. CDR3 in amino acids: CASSLAEGQGFF. The CDR3 DNA sequence: TGCGCCAGCAGCTTGGCCGAGGGACAGGGTTTCTTT.

The rearrangement joins TRBV2 to TRBJ2-7; 11 nucleotides align to TRBD1. Germline V gene lookup returns CDR1 SNHLY and CDR2 FYNNEI. The junction had 3 bases not matched to a gene; V was cut back by 5 bases and J by 6 bases. The CDR3 contains 13 residues. Written as DNA, the CDR3 is TGTGCCAGCAGTAGGGACAGGGGGACCGAGCAGTACTTC. Protein product: CASSRDRGTEQYF.

This clonotype was counted between two and nine times. This chain links TRBV5-1 with TRBJ2-1; 7 nucleotides match TRBD1. V lost 1 base and J lost 3; bases outside the gene matches: 4. The CDR3 is 15 amino acids. CDR1 is SGHRS, CDR2 YFSETQ, per germline. In DNA form, the CDR3 reads TGCGCCAGCAGCTTGAAGCAGGGGGTCTACAATGAGCAGTTCTTC. Protein product: CASSLKQGVYNEQFF.

This clonotype was seen a few times. The rearrangement uses TRBV20-1 and TRBJ2-3; 7 positions match TRBD2. CDR3 length equals 15 residues. The V and J ends lost 1 base and 0 bases, in that order; junction bases with no gene match: 4. Looked up from germline, CDR1 is DFQATT and CDR2 is SNEGSKA (reference sequence). CDR3 nucleotide sequence: TGCAGTGCTAGAGCTCTAGCGGATAGCACAGATACGCAGTATTTT. This translates into CSARALADSTDTQYF.

This clonotype was seen at least ten times. The chain couples TRBV6-1 to TRBJ1-5; possibly TRBD1 for D (6 bases). Germline V gene sequence: CDR1 MNHNS, CDR2 SASEGT. Trimming stripped 6 bases from V and 6 bases from J, with 18 bases between. This CDR3 has 15 amino acids. In nucleotides, the CDR3 is TGTGCCAGCAGCGACCTTAGGGGGTGGGGTCAGCCCCAGCATTTT. It yields the protein CASSDLRGWGQPQHF.

The chain uses TRBV29-1 and TRBJ2-2, with D unresolved. CDR3 length equals 12 residues. Per the germline V gene, CDR1 is SQVTM and CDR2 is ANQGSEA. V was shortened by 4 bases and J by 2 bases, with 5 bases between the two germline ends. CDR3 in DNA: TGCAGCGTTGTAACAAACACCGGGGAGCTGTTTTTT. Protein product: CSVVTNTGELFF.